This TCR beta chain was observed in a study of T cell responses to AZD1222 COVID-19 vaccine. Germline loops: CDR1 LNHNV, CDR2 YYDKDF (reference sequence). The germline V and J ends were trimmed by 8 bases and 2 bases, with 6 bases remaining between them. This CDR3 comprises 12 residues. Here immunoSEQ multiplex PCR was the method, and the copy in TCRdb shows in-frame clones only, minus some. The sample carries roughly 120,000 clones, roughly 93% recorded once. This clone appeared a single time. The source of this sequence is an adult in good health. The specimen comprised peripheral blood, sampled on day 0 of AZD1222 vaccination. The chain combines TRBV15 with TRBJ1-4, with D hard to call. The CDR3 sequence: CATASTNEKLFF. The CDR3 DNA is TGTGCCACCGCTTCCACTAATGAAAAACTGTTTTTT.